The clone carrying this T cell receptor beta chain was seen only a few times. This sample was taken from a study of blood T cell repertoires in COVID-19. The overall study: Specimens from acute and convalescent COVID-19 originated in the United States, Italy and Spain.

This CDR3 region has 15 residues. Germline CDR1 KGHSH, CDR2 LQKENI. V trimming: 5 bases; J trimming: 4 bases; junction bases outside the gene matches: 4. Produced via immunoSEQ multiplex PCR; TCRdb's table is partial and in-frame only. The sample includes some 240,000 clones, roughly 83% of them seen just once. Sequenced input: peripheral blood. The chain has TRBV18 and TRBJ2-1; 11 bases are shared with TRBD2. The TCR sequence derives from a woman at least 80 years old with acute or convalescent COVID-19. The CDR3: CASSTSGGMYNEQFF. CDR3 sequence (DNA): TGTGCCAGCTCAACTAGCGGGGGCATGTACAATGAGCAGTTCTTC.